The sequence of this TCR beta chain was determined in a study of T-cell reconstitution after alpha-beta-depleted transplantation in children. The CDR3 extends over 12 amino acids. Germline-derived CDR1 and CDR2 are MNHEY and SMNVEV (reference sequence). Using unique molecular identifiers, the investigators prepared the TCRbeta library. TCRdb used MiXCR to reprocess the PCR reads, holding one entry per CDR3 protein. The table includes approximately 230,000 distinct CDR3 sequences, about 25% detected once. Remarks on this clonotype: Its target is not known.

Overall study results and limits: Surviving thymic progenitors and recipient T cells were the source of high TCRbeta diversity at day 60 in some patients.

This rearrangement joins TRBV27 to TRBJ2-7; D may match TRBD1 or TRBD2 (5 bases each). Sequencing was performed on PBMCs, taken before TCRalphabeta/CD19-depleted stem cell transplant. The sequence derives from a girl aged 2-9 years with Fanconi anemia, due to receive a stem cell transplant. CDR3 sequence: CPEIRGPYEQYF. The DNA of the CDR3 is TGTCCCGAGATTCGGGGACCCTACGAGCAGTACTTC.